This T cell receptor (beta chain) was captured by sequencing in a study of blood T cell repertoires in COVID-19 (TCRdb year 2020). About the full investigation: The collaborator samples originated in the United States, Italy and Spain and spanned the acute and convalescent phases of COVID-19. The material from the prospective study consisted of cDNA or gDNA derived from T cells, B-cell-depleted T cells, or PBMCs. Deeply sampled blood TCRbeta repertoires from subjects exposed to, actively infected with, or recovered from COVID-19 were included in the dataset. The repertoires were released in a freely available public database intended as a resource for research on the immune response to SARS-CoV-2. The samples were drawn from the first 160 participants of the ongoing ImmuneRACE study and from about 1,200 subjects provided by 6 global collaborators. Sample metadata almost always included a de-identified subject ID, COVID-19 status, age in years and sex. Where HLA class I and class II types were available, the types were taken from metadata supplied by the sample provider, not from assay-based typing. The investigation overall reported the following: The quantity of clinical and demographic metadata differed by source and by participant and was supplied without curation.

From the cysteine through the phenylalanine, the CDR3 covers 16 amino acids. Here the CDR3 DNA is all that survives: 48 bases in frame from base 1. Taken from the germline V gene, the CDR1 and CDR2 loops are MDHEN and SYDVKM. At the junction V is shortened by 8 bases and J by 3 bases; bases outside the gene matches: 12. With regard to this clone: Its antigen is currently not known. No much larger clone is present one base from it, and per-base qualities are unavailable.

TCRbeta CDR3 regions were amplified from genomic DNA using the immunoSEQ Assay, a bias-controlled multiplex PCR. Per the authors' processing: Within the assay, amplification of reference gene primers was used to estimate how many nucleated cells each sample contained. Sequence reads were collapsed and filtered to measure the absolute abundance of every unique TCRbeta CDR3 rearrangement. For each sample, productive Simpson clonality was calculated as the square root of Simpson's diversity index across productive rearrangements. Imported from immuneACCESS, the table was reduced by TCRdb to in-frame sequences with V and J called. These copies leave out some clones; in studies compared against another copy, an unresolved V gene accounts for under half, and the cause of the remainder is not known. D and trimming come from the DNA, and the V and J calls and clone size come from that table. The sample profile shows about 300,000 clones; roughly nine tenths of them were found once. About 2.7% of the sample rests with the top ten.

Participants in the prospective study were enrolled through a virtual design, were aged roughly 18 to 100 years, and lived in about 25 United States geographic areas. To assign participants to cohorts, the prospective study relied on clinical history that participants themselves reported in a screening survey and a study questionnaire. ImmuneRACE Cohort 3 recovered participants were defined by two consecutive negative NP/OP PCR tests, healthcare professional clearance, or symptom resolution. In the prospective study, whole blood, serum and a nasopharyngeal or oropharyngeal swab were collected from each participant by mobile phlebotomists. Participants in the prospective study had the option to provide additional blood draws and questionnaires over a 2-month period. Before DNA extraction, blood samples from the prospective study were shipped at room temperature or frozen.

This clonotype was obtained from a woman aged 18-30 years who had recovered from COVID-19. The chain joins TRBV28 to TRBJ2-5, with 10 middle bases fitting TRBD2. The specimen sequenced was PBMCs or T cells enriched from blood (not recorded which). The CDR3 is CASRRASGRNEETQYF. The base sequence is TGTGCCAGCCGTCGGGCTAGCGGGAGAAATGAAGAGACCCAGTACTTC.